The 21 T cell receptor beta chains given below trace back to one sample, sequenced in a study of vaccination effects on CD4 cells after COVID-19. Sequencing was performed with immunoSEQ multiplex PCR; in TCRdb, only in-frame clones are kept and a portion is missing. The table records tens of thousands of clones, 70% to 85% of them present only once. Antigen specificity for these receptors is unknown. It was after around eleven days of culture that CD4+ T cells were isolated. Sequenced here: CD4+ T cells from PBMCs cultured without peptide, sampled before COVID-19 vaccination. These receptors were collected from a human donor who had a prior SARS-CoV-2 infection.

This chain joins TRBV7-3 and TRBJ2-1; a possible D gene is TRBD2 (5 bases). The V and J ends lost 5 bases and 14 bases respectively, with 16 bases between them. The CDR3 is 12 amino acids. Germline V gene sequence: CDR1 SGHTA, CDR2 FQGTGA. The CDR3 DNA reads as TGTGCCAGCAGCGTTCCCGGTCAGAGGGAGTTCTTC. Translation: CASSVPGQREFF.

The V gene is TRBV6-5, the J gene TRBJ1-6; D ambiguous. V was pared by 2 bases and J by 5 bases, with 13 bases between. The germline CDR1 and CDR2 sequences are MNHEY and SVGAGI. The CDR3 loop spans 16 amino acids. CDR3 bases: TGTGCCAGCAGTTACCTGGGCCTATGGGATAATTCACCCCTCCACTTT. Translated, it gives CASSYLGLWDNSPLHF.

Here the CDR3 reads CASSVLTGGNSGDTQYF. Written as DNA, the CDR3 is TGTGCCAGCAGCGTACTGACAGGGGGGAATTCTGGAGATACGCAGTATTTT. The chain uses TRBV9 and TRBJ2-3; 9 nucleotides match TRBD1. CDR1 and CDR2 (germline): SGDLS, YYNGEE. The CDR3 consists of 17 residues. J gave up 5 bases and V 1 base, and 11 bases lay outside the gene matches. Full variable domain (outside the CDR3, taken from reference TRBV9 and TRBJ2-3): DSGVTQTPKHLITATGQRVTLRCSPRSGDLSVYWYQQSLDQGLQFLIQYYNGEERAKGNILERFSAQQFPDLHSELNLSSLELGDSALYFCASSVLTGGNSGDTQYFGPGTRLTVL.

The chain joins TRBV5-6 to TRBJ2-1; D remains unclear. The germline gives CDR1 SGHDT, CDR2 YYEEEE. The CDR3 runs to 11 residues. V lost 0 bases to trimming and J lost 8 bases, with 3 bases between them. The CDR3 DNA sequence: TGTGCCAGCAGCTTGGTTGATGAGCAGTTCTTC. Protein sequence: CASSLVDEQFF.

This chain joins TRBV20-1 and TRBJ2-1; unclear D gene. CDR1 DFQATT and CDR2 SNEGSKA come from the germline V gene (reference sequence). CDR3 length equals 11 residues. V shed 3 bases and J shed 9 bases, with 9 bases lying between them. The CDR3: CSASVSGEQFF. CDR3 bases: TGCAGTGCTAGCGTCTCTGGTGAGCAGTTCTTC.

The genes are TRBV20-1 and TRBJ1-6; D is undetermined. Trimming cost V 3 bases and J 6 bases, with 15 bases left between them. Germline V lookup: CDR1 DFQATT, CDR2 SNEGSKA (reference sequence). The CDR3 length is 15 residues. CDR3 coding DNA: TGCAGTGCTAGTCGGAGGGCGCTTCTTAATTCACCCCTCCACTTT. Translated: CSASRRALLNSPLHF.

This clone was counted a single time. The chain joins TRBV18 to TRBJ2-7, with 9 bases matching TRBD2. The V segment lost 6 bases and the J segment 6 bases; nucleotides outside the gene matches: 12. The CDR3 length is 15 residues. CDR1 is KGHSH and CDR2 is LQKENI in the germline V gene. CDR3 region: CASSPGIAGVVEQYF. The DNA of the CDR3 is TGTGCCAGCTCCCCCGGAATAGCGGGAGTTGTCGAGCAGTACTTC. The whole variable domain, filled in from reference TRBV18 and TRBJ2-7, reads NAGVMQNPRHLVRRRGQEARLRCSPMKGHSHVYWYRQLPEEGLKFMVYLQKENIIDESGMPKERFSAEFPKEGPSILRIQQVVRGDSAAYFCASSPGIAGVVEQYFGPGTRLTVT.

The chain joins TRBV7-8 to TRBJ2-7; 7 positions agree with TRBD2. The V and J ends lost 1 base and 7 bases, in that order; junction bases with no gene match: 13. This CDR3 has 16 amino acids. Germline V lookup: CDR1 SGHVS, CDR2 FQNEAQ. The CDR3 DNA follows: TGTGCCAGCAGCTTAGTTCGTATAGGGCTAGCGGATGAGCAGTACTTC. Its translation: CASSLVRIGLADEQYF. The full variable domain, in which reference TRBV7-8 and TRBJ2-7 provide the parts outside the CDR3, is GAGVSQSPRYKVAKRGQDVALRCDPISGHVSLFWYQQALGQGPEFLTYFQNEAQLDKSGLPSDRFFAERPEGSVSTLKIQRTQQEDSAVYLCASSLVRIGLADEQYFGPGTRLTVT.

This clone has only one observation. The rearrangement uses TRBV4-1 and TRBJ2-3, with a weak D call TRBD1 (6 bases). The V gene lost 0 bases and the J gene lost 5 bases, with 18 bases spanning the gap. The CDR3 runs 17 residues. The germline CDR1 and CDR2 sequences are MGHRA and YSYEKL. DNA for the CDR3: TGCGCCAGCAGCCAAGATCTTTCAGGGGCCCAGGGAGATACGCAGTATTTT. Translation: CASSQDLSGAQGDTQYF.

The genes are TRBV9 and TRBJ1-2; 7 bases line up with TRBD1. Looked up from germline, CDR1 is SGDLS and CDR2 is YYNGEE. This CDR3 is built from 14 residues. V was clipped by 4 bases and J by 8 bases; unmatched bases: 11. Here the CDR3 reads CASSPRQGGRGYTF. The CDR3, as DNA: TGTGCCAGCAGCCCCCGGCAGGGGGGGAGGGGCTACACCTTC.

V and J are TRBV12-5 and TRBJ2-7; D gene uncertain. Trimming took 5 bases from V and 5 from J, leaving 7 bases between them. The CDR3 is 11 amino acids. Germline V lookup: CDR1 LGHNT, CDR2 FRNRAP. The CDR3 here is CASGTHDEQYF. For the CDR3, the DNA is TGTGCTAGTGGTACACATGACGAGCAGTACTTC.

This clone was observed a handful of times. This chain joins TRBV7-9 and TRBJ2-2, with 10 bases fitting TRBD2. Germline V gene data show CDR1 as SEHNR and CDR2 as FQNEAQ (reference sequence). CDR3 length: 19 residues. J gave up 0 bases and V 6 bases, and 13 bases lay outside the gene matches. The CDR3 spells CASRVAGGGVRANTGELFF. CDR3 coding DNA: TGTGCCAGCAGAGTAGCGGGAGGTGGCGTGCGGGCGAACACCGGGGAGCTGTTTTTT.

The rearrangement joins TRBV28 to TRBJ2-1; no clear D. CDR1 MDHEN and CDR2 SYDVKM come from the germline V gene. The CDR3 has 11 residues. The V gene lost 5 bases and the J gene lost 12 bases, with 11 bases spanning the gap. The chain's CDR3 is CASSGIEGQFF. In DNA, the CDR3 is TGTGCCAGCAGTGGAATCGAAGGGCAGTTCTTC. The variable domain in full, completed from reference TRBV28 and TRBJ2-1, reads DVKVTQSSRYLVKRTGEKVFLECVQDMDHENMFWYRQDPGLGLRLIYFSYDVKMKEKGDIPEGYSVSREKKERFSLILESASTNQTSMYLCASSGIEGQFFGPGTRLTVL.

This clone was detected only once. CDR3 sequence: CASSPDRVSYNSPLHF. The CDR3 coding sequence is TGCGCCAGCAGTCCCGACAGGGTGTCCTATAATTCACCCCTCCACTTT. V and J are TRBV4-3 and TRBJ1-6; 7 bases agree with TRBD1. This CDR3 is 16 amino acids long. After removal of 6 bases from V and 1 base from J, the junction contained 6 bases not matched to a gene. CDR1 and CDR2 (germline): LGHNA, YSLEER.

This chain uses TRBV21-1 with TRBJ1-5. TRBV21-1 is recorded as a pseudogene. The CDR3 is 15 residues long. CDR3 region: CASSKVPGGRQPQHF. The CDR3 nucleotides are TGTGCCAGCAGCAAAGTACCCGGGGGCAGACAGCCCCAGCATTTT.

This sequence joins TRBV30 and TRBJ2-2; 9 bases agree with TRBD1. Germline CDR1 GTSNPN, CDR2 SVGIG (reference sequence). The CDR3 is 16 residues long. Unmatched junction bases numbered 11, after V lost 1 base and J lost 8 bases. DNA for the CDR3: TGTGCCTGGAGTGATCCCGGGACAGGGTCCGGGGGGGAGCTGTTTTTT. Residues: CAWSDPGTGSGGELFF.

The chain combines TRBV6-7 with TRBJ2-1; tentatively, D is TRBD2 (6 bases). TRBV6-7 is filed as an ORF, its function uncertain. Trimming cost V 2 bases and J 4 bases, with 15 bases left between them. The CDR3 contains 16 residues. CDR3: CASSYPSGASYNEQFF. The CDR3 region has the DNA TGTGCCAGCAGTTACCCCTCGGGAGCGTCATACAATGAGCAGTTCTTC.

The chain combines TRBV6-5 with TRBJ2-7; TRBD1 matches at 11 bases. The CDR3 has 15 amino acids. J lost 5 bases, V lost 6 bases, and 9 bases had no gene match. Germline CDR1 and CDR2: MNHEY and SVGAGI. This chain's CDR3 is CASRFGTGGRNEQYF. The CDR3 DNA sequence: TGTGCCAGCAGGTTCGGGACAGGGGGTCGCAACGAGCAGTACTTC.

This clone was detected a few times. CDR3 sequence: CASSPGRSGANVLTF. As DNA, the CDR3 is TGTGCCAGCAGCCCCGGTCGCTCTGGGGCCAACGTCCTGACTTTC. This chain uses TRBV5-6 with TRBJ2-6; D gene ambiguous. Trimming removed 4 bases from V and 0 bases from J, with 8 bases in between. This CDR3 contains 15 residues. Per the germline V gene, CDR1 is SGHDT and CDR2 is YYEEEE.

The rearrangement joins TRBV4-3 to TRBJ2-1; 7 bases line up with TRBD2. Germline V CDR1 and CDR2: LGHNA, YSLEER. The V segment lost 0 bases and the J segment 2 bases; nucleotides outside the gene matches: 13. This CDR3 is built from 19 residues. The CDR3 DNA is TGCGCCAGCAGCCAAGATTATAGAGGCAGGCTAGCGGCCTACAATGAGCAGTTCTTC. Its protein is CASSQDYRGRLAAYNEQFF.

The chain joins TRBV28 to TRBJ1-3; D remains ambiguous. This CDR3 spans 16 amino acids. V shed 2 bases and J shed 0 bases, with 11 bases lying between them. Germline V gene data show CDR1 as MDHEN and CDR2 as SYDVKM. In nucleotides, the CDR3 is TGTGCCAGCAGTTTAGGACTGACGAACTCTGGAAACACCATATATTTT. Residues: CASSLGLTNSGNTIYF.